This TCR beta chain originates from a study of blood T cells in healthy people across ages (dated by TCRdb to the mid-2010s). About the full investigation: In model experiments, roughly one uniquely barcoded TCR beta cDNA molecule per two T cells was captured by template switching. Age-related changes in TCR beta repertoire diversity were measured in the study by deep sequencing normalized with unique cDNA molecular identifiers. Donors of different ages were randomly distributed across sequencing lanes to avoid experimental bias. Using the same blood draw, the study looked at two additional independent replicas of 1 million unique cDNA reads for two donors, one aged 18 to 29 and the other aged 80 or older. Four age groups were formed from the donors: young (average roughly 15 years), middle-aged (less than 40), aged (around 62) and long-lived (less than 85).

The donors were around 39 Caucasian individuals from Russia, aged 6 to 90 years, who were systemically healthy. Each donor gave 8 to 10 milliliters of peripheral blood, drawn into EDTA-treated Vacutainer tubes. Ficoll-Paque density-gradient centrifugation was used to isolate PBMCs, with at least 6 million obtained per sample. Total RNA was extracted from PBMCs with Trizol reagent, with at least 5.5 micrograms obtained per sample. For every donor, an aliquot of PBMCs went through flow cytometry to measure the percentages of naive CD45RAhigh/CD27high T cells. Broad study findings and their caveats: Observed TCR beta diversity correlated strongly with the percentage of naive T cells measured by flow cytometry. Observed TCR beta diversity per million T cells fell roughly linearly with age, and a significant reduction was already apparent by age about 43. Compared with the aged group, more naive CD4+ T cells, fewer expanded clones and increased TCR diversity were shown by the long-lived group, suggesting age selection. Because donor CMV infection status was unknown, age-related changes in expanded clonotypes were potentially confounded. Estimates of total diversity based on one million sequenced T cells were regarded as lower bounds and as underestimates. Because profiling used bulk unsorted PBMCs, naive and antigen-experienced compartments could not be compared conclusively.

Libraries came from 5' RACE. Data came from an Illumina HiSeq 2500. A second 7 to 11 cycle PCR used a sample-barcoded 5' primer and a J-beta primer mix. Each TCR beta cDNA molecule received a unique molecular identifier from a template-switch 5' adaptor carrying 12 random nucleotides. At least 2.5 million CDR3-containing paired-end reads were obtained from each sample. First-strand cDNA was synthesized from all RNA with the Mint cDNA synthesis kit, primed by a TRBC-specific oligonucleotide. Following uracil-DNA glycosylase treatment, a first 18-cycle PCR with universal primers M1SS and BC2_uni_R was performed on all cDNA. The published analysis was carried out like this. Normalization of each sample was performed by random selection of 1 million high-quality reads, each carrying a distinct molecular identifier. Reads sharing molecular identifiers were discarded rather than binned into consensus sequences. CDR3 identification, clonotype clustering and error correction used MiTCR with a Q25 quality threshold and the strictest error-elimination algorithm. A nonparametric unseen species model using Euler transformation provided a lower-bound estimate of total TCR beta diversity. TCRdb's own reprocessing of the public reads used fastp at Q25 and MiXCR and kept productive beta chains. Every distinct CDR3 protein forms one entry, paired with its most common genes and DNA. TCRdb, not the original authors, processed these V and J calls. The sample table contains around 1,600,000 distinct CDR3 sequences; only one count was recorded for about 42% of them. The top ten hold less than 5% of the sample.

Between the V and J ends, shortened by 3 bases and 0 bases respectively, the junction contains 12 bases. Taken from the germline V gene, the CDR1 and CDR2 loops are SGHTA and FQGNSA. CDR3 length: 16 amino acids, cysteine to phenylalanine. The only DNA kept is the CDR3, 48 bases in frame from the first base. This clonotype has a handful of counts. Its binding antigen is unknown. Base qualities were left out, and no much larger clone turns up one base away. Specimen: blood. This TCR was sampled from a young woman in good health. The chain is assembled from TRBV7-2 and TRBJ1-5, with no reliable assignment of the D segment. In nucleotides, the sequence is TGTGCCAGCAGCTTGACGACCGCGTATAGCAATCAGCCCCAGCATTTT. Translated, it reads CASSLTTAYSNQPQHF.